These 10 T cell receptor beta chains share one sample of origin, sequenced in a study of control samples from healthy donors and cancer patients. Sequencing was performed with immunoSEQ multiplex PCR; in TCRdb, only in-frame clones are kept and a portion is missing. The sample comprises over 70,000 clones, approximately 91% of which are singletons, and 7.5% to 9% rests with the top ten. Sequencing was performed on blood. The receptors shown here come from a woman aged 55-70 years in good health.

V is TRBV20-1 and J is TRBJ2-7; 10 bases are shared with TRBD1. Germline V gene lookup returns CDR1 DFQATT and CDR2 SNEGSKA (reference sequence). Unmatched junction bases numbered 3, after V lost 3 bases and J lost 7 bases. The CDR3 extends over 12 amino acids. CDR3 region: CSASGTGDEQYF. The CDR3 DNA reads TGCAGTGCTAGTGGGACAGGGGATGAGCAGTACTTC.

This clone showed up just a few times. Germline is not matched at one junction end, which may reflect a read error. The chain uses TRBV11-2 and TRBJ2-7; a weak D match, TRBD2 (5 bases). The length of the CDR3 is 15 residues. CDR1 and CDR2 from the germline V gene are SGHAT and FQNNGV. The CDR3 reads CASSLERPSSYEQYF. CDR3 in DNA: TGTGCCAGCAGCCTAGAGCGGCCGAGCTCCTACGAGCAGTACTTC.

V usage is TRBV4-2 and J usage is TRBJ1-2; the match to TRBD1 covers 9 bases. The trim removed 1 base at V and 5 bases at J, leaving 5 bases unmatched. The CDR3 runs 15 residues. Germline V gene sequence: CDR1 LGHNA, CDR2 YNFKEQ. CDR3: CASSQGGQGRYGYTF. Written as DNA, the CDR3 is TGTGCCAGCAGCCAAGGGGGACAGGGCAGATATGGCTACACCTTC.

This chain connects TRBV15 to TRBJ2-1, with 13 bases that match TRBD2. V shed 5 bases and J 9 bases; nucleotides not matched to a gene: 13. The CDR3 length is 17 residues. Germline CDR1 is LNHNV and CDR2 is YYDKDF (reference sequence). The chain's CDR3 is CATSLSPGRLAGGEQFF. In nucleotides, the CDR3 is TGTGCCACCAGCCTCTCGCCGGGGAGACTAGCGGGAGGTGAGCAGTTCTTC. Using reference TRBV15 and TRBJ2-1 for the parts outside the CDR3, the full variable domain is DAMVIQNPRYQVTQFGKPVTLSCSQTLNHNVMYWYQQKSSQAPKLLFHYYDKDFNNEADTPDNFQSRRPNTSFCFLDIRSPGLGDTAMYLCATSLSPGRLAGGEQFFGPGTRLTVL.

The chain uses TRBV7-2 and TRBJ2-3; 9 positions match TRBD2. Germline CDR1 SGHTA, CDR2 FQGNSA. The CDR3 is 15 residues long. J gave up 3 bases and V 0 bases, and 1 base lay outside the gene matches. The DNA for the CDR3 is TGTGCCAGCAGCTTAGCGGCGGGAGGGACAGATACGCAGTATTTT. Its translation: CASSLAAGGTDTQYF.

The gene calls are TRBV12-1 and TRBJ1-1. TRBV12-1 is deemed a pseudogene. The CDR3 has 18 residues. The CDR3 spells CASSFTAGEAQLGTEAFF. The CDR3 DNA follows: TGTGCCAGCAGCTTTACCGCAGGGGAGGCCCAGCTGGGCACTGAAGCTTTCTTT.

CDR3 DNA sequence: TGTGCCAGCTCCTCCGACCTGGCAGGGAATAATTCACCCCTCCACTTT. This translates into CASSSDLAGNNSPLHF. V usage is TRBV18 and J usage is TRBJ1-6; the D gene is possibly TRBD1 (5 bases). CDR1 is KGHSH and CDR2 is LQKENI in the germline V gene. This CDR3 contains 16 residues. Trimming shortened V by 6 bases and J by 5 bases, and 17 bases separated the two germline ends. Together with reference TRBV18 and TRBJ1-6, the CDR3 gives the full variable domain: NAGVMQNPRHLVRRRGQEARLRCSPMKGHSHVYWYRQLPEEGLKFMVYLQKENIIDESGMPKERFSAEFPKEGPSILRIQQVVRGDSAAYFCASSSDLAGNNSPLHFGNGTRLTVT.

The CDR3 DNA follows: TGTGCTAGTGGTTTTCATGGGGGGGCGCAGGGAAACATTCAGTACTTC. It encodes CASGFHGGAQGNIQYF. The chain recombines TRBV12-5 with TRBJ2-4, with D tentatively TRBD2 (7 bases). The CDR3 sequence is 16 residues long. Germline CDR1 reads LGHNT; CDR2 reads FRNRAP. The germline V and J ends were trimmed by 3 bases and 6 bases, with 18 bases remaining between them. Together with reference TRBV12-5 and TRBJ2-4, the CDR3 gives the full variable domain: DARVTQTPRHKVTEMGQEVTMRCQPILGHNTVFWYRQTMMQGLELLAYFRNRAPLDDSGMPKDRFSAEMPDATLATLKIQPSEPRDSAVYFCASGFHGGAQGNIQYFGAGTRLSVL.

The chain combines TRBV6-5 with TRBJ2-7, with 7 nucleotides matching TRBD1. There are 14 residues in the CDR3. V dropped 7 bases and J dropped 2; count of bases not matched to a gene: 8. In germline, CDR1 is MNHEY, CDR2 SVGAGI. The DNA of the CDR3 is TGTGCCAGCACCGTTTTAGACAGGGCCTACGAGCAGTACTTC. Residues: CASTVLDRAYEQYF.

In its sample, this clone was seen a few times. The chain couples TRBV4-1 to TRBJ2-7, with 7 bases lining up with TRBD2. Trimming at V came to 7 bases and at J to 0 bases, leaving 6 bases not matched to a gene. Germline lookup yields CDR1 MGHRA and CDR2 YSYEKL. The CDR3 extends over 14 amino acids. The CDR3 protein is CASKPTSNSYEQYF. In nucleotides, the CDR3 is TGCGCCAGCAAACCGACTAGCAACTCCTACGAGCAGTACTTC.